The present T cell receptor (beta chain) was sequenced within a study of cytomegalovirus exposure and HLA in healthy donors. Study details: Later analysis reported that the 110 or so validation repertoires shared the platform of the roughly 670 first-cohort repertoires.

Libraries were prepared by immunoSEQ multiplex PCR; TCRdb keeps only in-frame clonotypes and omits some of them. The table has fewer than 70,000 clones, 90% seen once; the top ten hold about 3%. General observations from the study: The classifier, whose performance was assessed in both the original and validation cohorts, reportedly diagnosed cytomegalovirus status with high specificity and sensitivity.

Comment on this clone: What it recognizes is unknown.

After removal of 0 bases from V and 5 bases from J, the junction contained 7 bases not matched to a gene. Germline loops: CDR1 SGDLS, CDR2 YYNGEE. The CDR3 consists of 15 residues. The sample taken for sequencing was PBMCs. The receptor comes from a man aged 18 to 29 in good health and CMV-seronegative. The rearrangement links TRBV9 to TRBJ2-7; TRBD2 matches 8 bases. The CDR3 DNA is TGTGCCAGCAGCGTAGAAGGAGCGGGAGTCCACGAGCAGTACTTC. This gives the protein CASSVEGAGVHEQYF. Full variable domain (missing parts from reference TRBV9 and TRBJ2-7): DSGVTQTPKHLITATGQRVTLRCSPRSGDLSVYWYQQSLDQGLQFLIQYYNGEERAKGNILERFSAQQFPDLHSELNLSSLELGDSALYFCASSVEGAGVHEQYFGPGTRLTVT.